This TCR beta chain was recorded in a study of early T cells in non-severe SARS-CoV-2 infection. Study-wide context: Sequenced material consisted of bulk RNA (from unsorted whole blood), and chains were unpaired. General study findings and limits: Using VDJdb, the matching emphasized anti-spike CD8 responses while missing private and CD4 specificities.

The table lists this clonotype with many counts. Its matching antigen is unknown. Individual cDNA molecules each received unique molecular identifiers attached to them. TCRdb called the 5' RACE reads again in MiXCR, with one record for every CDR3 protein. The sample carries some 53,000 distinct CDR3 sequences, approximately 8% recorded once. This CDR3 is built from 14 residues. The germline V and J ends were trimmed by 4 bases and 1 base, with 9 bases remaining between them. Germline V gene lookup returns CDR1 LGHDT and CDR2 YNNKEL (reference sequence). The specimen sequenced was whole blood. This sequence was found in an adult who was a healthcare worker with PCR-confirmed SARS-CoV-2 infection or an uninfected control (not recorded which). The chain uses TRBV3-1 and TRBJ2-3; a possible D gene is TRBD1 (6 bases). This chain's CDR3 is CASSPRTGTDTQYF. In nucleotides, the CDR3 is TGTGCCAGCAGCCCAAGGACAGGCACAGATACGCAGTATTTT.